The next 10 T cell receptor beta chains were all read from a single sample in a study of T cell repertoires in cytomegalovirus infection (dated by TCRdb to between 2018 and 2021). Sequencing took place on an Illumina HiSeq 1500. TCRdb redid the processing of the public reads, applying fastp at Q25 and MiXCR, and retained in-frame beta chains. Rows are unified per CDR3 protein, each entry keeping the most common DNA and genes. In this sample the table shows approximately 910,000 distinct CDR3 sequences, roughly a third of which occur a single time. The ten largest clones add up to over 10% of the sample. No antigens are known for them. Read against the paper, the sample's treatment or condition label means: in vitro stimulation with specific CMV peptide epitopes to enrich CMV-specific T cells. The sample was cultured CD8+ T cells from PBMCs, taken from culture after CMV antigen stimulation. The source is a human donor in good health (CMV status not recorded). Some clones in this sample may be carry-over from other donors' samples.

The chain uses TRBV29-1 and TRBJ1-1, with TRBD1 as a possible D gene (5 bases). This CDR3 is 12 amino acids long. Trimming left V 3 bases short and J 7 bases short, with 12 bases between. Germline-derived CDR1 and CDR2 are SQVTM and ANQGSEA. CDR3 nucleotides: TGCAGCGTTGAGGGACGGAATAATGAAGCTTTCTTT. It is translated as CSVEGRNNEAFF.

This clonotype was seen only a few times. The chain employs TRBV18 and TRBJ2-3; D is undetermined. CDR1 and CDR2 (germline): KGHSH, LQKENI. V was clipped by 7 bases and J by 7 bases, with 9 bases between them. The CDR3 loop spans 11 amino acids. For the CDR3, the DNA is TGTGCCAGCTGGAGTTTTAATACGCAGTATTTT. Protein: CASWSFNTQYF.

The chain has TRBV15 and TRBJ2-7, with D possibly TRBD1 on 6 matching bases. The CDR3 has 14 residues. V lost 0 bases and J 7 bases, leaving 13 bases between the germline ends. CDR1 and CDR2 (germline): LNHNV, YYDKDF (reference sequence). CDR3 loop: CATSRDQGLREQYF. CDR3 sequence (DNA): TGTGCCACCAGCAGAGATCAGGGGTTGAGGGAGCAGTACTTC.

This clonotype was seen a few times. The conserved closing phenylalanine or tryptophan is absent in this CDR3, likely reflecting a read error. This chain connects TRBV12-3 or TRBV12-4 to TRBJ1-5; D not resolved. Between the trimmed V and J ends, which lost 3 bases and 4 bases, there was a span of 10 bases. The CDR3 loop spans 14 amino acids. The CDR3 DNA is TGTGCCAGCAGTTTGGGAGGGTTTAATCAGCCCCAGCATTCT. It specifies CASSLGGFNQPQHS.

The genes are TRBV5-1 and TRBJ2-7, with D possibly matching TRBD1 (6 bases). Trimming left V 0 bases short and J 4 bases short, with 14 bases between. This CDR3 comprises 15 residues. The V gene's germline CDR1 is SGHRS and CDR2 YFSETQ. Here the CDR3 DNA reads TGCGCCAGCAGCTTGGTGCGGACAGACATATACGAGCAGTACTTC. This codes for CASSLVRTDIYEQYF.

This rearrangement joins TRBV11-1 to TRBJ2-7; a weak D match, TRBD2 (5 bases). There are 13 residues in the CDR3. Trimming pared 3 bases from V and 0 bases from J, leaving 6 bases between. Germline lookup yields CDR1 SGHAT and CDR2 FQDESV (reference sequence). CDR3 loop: CASSFEGSYEQYV. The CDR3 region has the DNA TGTGCCAGCAGCTTTGAGGGCTCCTACGAGCAGTACGTC.

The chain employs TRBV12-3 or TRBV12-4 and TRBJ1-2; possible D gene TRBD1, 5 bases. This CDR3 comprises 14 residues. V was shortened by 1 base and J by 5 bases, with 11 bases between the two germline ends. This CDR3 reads CASSLERGEYGYTF. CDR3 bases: TGTGCCAGCAGTTTAGAAAGGGGTGAATATGGCTACACCTTC.

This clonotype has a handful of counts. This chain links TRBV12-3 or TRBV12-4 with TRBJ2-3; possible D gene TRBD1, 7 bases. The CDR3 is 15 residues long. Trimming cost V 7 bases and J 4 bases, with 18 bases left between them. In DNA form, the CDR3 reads TGTGCCAGCACCCCTCATCCAGGGGGGCCAGATACGCAGTATTTT. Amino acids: CASTPHPGGPDTQYF.

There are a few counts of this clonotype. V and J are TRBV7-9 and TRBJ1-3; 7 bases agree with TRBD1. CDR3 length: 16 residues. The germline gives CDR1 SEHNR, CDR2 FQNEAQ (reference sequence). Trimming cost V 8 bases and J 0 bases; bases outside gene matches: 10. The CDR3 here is CASPIRQGDSGNTIYF. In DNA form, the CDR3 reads TGTGCCAGCCCTATAAGACAGGGCGACTCTGGAAACACCATATATTTT.

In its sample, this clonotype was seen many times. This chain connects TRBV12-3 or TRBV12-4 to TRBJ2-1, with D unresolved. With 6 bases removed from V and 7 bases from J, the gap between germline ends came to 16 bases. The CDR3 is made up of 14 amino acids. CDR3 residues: CASSPSANRNEQFF. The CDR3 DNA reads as TGTGCCAGCAGCCCATCGGCCAATAGGAATGAGCAGTTCTTC.